The entry below describes one TCR beta chain. Methods used by the authors: Reference gene primer amplification yielded estimated nucleated cell counts. Profiling relied on immunoSEQ multiplex PCR, and the TCRdb table lists in-frame clones only, not all of them. For V, J and clone size, that table is used; D and trimming come from the DNA. The data show about 140,000 clones, 88% seen once. The data belong to a study of blood T cell repertoires in COVID-19. As for the study in general: Some COVID-19 samples were acute and others convalescent; all came from the United States, Italy and Spain. PBMCs, B-cell-depleted T cells, or T cells were the source of the cDNA or gDNA that made up the material.

The CDR3 has 14 amino acids. Germline loops: CDR1 LGHDT, CDR2 YNNKEL (reference sequence). V lost 0 bases and J lost 6, with 8 bases in between. Sequenced sample: peripheral blood. The genes are TRBV3-1 (or the pseudogene TRBV3-2) and TRBJ2-2; D perhaps matches TRBD2 (5 bases). The origin of this receptor is a man aged 45-65 years with active or convalescent COVID-19. As DNA, the CDR3 is TGTGCCAGCAGCCAAGACCATAGCGCCGGGGAGCTGTTTTTT. Its translation is CASSQDHSAGELFF.